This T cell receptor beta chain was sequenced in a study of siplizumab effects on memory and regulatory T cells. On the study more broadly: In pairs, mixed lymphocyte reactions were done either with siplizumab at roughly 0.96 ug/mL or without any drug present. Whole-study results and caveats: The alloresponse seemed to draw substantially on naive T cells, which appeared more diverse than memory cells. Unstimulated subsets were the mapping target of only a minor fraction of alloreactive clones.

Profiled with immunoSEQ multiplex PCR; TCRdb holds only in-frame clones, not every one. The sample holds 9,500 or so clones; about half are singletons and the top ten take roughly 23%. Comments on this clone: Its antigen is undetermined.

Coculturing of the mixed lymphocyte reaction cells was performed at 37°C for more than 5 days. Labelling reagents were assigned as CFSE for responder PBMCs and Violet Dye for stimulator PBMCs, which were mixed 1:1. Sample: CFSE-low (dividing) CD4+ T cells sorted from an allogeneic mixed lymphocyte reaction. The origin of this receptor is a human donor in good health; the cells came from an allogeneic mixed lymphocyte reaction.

CDR3 in DNA: TGTGCCAGCAACCTTATGAGGGAAGAGACCCAGTACTTC. Its protein product is CASNLMREETQYF. The chain combines TRBV5-8 with TRBJ2-5; D possibly corresponds to TRBD2 (5 bases). The CDR3 consists of 13 residues. The V end lost 6 bases, the J end lost 3 bases, and 12 bases lay between the germline ends. Germline CDR1 reads SGHTS; CDR2 reads YDEGEE.